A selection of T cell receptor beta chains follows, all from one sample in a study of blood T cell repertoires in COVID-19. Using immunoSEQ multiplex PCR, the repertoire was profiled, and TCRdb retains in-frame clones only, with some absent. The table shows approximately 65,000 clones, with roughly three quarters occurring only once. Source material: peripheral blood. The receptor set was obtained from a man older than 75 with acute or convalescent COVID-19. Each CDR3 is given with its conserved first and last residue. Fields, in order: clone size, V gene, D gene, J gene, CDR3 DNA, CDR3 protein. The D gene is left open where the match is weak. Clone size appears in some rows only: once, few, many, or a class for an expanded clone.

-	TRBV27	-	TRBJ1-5	TGTGCCAGCAGTTCAAAGACAGATCAGCCCCAGCATTTT	CASSSKTDQPQHF
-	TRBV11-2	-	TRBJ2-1	TGTGCCAGCAGCCCCCCCAACAATGAGCAGTTCTTC	CASSPPNNEQFF
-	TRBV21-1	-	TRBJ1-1	TGTGCCAGCAGCACCCGGATACAGGGCTATTTGGTAGCTTTCTTT	CASSTRIQGYLVAFF
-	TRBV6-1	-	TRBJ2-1	TGTGCCAGCAGTCCAGGGTTCTCGTACAATGAGCAGTTCTTC	CASSPGFSYNEQFF
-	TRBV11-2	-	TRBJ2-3	TGTGCCAGCAGCTCAACCGGGACTTCTACGCAGTATTTT	CASSSTGTSTQYF
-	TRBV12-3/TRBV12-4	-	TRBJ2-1	TGTGCCAGCAGGTCGACAGATTACAATGAGCAGTTCTTC	CASRSTDYNEQFF
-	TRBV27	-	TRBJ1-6	TGTGCCAGCAGTTTATGGAAAAGCGATTCACCCCTCCACTTT	CASSLWKSDSPLHF
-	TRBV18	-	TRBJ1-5	TGTGCCAGCTCGCCAGGACAGTCCTCGGGGCCCCAGCATTTT	CASSPGQSSGPQHF
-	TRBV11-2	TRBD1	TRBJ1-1	TGTGCCAGCAGCACCTACAGGGGAACCAACACTGAAGCTTTCTTT	CASSTYRGTNTEAFF
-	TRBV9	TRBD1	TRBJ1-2	TGTGCCAGCAGCGTTCTGTGGACAGGGGAAGATGGCTACACCTTC	CASSVLWTGEDGYTF
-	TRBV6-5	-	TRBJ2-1	TGTGCCAGCAGTTCGCGGGGCACCCTCTCCTACAATGAGCAGTTCTTC	CASSSRGTLSYNEQFF
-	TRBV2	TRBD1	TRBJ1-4	TGTGCCAGCAGTGTGGAGGGGGCGGGTGAAAAACTGTTTTTT	CASSVEGAGEKLFF
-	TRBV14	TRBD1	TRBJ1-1	TGTGCCAGCAGCGACTCTAGGGGGCCGAGGACTGAAGCTTTCTTT	CASSDSRGPRTEAFF
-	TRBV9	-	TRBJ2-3	TGTGCCAGCAGCGTAGGGGGGCGAGCAGATACGCAGTATTTT	CASSVGGRADTQYF
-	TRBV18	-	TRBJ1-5	TGTGCCAGCTCACCGGAACAGATGAGCAATCAGCCCCAGCATTTT	CASSPEQMSNQPQHF
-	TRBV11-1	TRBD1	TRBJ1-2	TGTGCCAGCAGCTTAGCGGGACAGACGACCTATGGCTACACCTTC	CASSLAGQTTYGYTF
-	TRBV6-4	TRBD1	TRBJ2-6	TGTGCCAGCAGTGGTTGGACAGGGGCTGGGGCCAACGTCCTGACTTTC	CASSGWTGAGANVLTF
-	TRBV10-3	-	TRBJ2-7	TGTGCCATCAGTAGGGACATTACCTACGAGCAGTACTTC	CAISRDITYEQYF
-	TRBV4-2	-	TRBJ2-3	TGTGCCAGCAGCTCCACCGAAAGGCAGGCGCAGTATTTT	CASSSTERQAQYF
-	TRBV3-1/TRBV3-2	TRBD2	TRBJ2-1	TGTGCCAGCAGTCCTTTTTGTGGGAGGGCCTACAATGAGCAGTTCTTC	CASSPFCGRAYNEQFF
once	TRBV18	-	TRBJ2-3	TGTGCCAGCTCTCCTAGGACAGATACGCAGTATTTT	CASSPRTDTQYF
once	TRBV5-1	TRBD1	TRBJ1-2	TGCGCCAGCAGCTCCAAACAGGACAGGGTTGGAGGCTACACCTTC	CASSSKQDRVGGYTF
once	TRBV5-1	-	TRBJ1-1	TGCGCCAGCAGCTTAAGGGGCACTGAAGCTTTCTTT	CASSLRGTEAFF
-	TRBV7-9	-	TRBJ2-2	TGTGCCAGCAGCTTAAAATTGACAGGGAACACCGGGGAGCTGTTTTTT	CASSLKLTGNTGELFF
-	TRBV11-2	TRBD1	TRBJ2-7	TGTGCCAGCAGCCAAGGGACAGGGCGTTCCGAGCAGTACTTC	CASSQGTGRSEQYF
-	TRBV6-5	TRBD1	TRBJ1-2	TGTGCCAGTTGTTCCCGGGACAGGGTGTCGATCGGCTACACCTTC	CASCSRDRVSIGYTF
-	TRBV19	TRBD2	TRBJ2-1	TGTGCCAGTAGTGGCTCCCGGCGGGAGGGCTTTGATGAGCAGTTCTTC	CASSGSRREGFDEQFF
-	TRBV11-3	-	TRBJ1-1	TGTGCCAGCAGACAGGTCAGGAGTAGTGCTTTCTTT	CASRQVRSSAFF
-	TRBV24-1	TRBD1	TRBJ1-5	TGTGCCACCCGCGGGGCAGGGGGAAATCAGCCCCAGCATTTT	CATRGAGGNQPQHF
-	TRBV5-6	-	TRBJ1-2	TGTGCCAGCAGCTTAGGGGGACACATCTATGGCTACACCTTC	CASSLGGHIYGYTF
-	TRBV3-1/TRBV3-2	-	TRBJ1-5	TGTGCCAGCAGCCAAGCAGCAGGTACCTATAATCAGCCCCAGCATTTT	CASSQAAGTYNQPQHF
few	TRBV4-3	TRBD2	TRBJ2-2	TGCGCCAGCAGCCAATTCGGACTAGCGGGGGTAAACACCGGGGAGCTGTTTTTT	CASSQFGLAGVNTGELFF
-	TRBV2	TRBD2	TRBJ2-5	TGTGCCAGCAGTGAAGTGAATAGCGGGACGCGAGAGACCCAGTACTTC	CASSEVNSGTRETQYF
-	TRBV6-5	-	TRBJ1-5	TGTGCCAGCAGTTACCGGACGGGGGTGCGGCCCCAGCATTTT	CASSYRTGVRPQHF
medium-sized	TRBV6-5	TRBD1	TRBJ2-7	TGTGCCAGCACCAACGCCCGGACAGGGGGCTACGAGCAGTACTTC	CASTNARTGGYEQYF
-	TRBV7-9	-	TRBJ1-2	TGTGCCAGCAGTCCCGAGGTCCAAGCTAACTATGGCTACACCTTC	CASSPEVQANYGYTF
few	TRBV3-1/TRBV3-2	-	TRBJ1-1	TGTGCCAGCAGCCATCCAGGGGCTTTCACTGAAGCTTTCTTT	CASSHPGAFTEAFF
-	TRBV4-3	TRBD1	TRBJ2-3	TGCGCCAGCAGCCACGGACAGGGGTCAGATACGCAGTATTTT	CASSHGQGSDTQYF
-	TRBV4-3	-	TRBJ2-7	TGCGCCAGCAGTCAAGCTATGGAGGGCGAGCAGTACTTC	CASSQAMEGEQYF
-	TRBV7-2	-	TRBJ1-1	TGTGCCAGCAGCAGACAAATGAACACTGAAGCTTTCTTT	CASSRQMNTEAFF
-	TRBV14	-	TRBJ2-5	TGTGCCAGCAGCCAAGGGCTAGCCCAAGAGACCCAGTACTTC	CASSQGLAQETQYF
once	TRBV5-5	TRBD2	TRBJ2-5	TGTGCCAGCACCGGGACTAGCGAGTGGGAGACCCAGTACTTC	CASTGTSEWETQYF
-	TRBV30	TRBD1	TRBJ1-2	TGTGCCTGGACCCTTGGGGACAGGATTGGCTACACCTTC	CAWTLGDRIGYTF
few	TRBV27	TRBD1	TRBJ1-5	TGTGCCAGCAGCTACAGGGGGAATCAGCCCCAGCATTTT	CASSYRGNQPQHF
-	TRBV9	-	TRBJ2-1	TGTGCCAGCAGCGTAGATCCGCAGTACAATGAGCAGTTCTTC	CASSVDPQYNEQFF
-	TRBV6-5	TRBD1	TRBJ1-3	TGTGCCAGCACTATTGACAGGGATAATGGAAACACCATATATTTT	CASTIDRDNGNTIYF
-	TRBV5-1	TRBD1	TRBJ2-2	TGCGCCAGCAGCCTCCGGGACAGGGGGCATTCAGGGGAGCTGTTTTTT	CASSLRDRGHSGELFF
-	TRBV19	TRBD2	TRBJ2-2	TGTGCCGGGGGGGCCGGGGAGCTGTTTTTT	CAGGAGELFF
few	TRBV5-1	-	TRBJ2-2	TGCGCCAGCAGCTTGGGCCAGGGATTCACCGGGGAGCTGTTTTTT	CASSLGQGFTGELFF
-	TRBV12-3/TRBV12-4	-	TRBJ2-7	TGTGCCAGCAGTTTCGGGAGTCCCCCCGAGCAGTACTTC	CASSFGSPPEQYF
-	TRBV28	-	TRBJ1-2	TGTGCCAGCAGTTTGTGGGACACCTATGGCTACACCTTC	CASSLWDTYGYTF